The clone carrying this T cell receptor beta chain appeared once. The record originates from a study of T cell changes during pregnancy in multiple sclerosis. Here immunoSEQ multiplex PCR was the method, and the copy in TCRdb shows in-frame clones only, minus some. The table records about 52,000 clones, approximately 92% of them present only once. CDR1 is ENHRY and CDR2 is SYGVKD in the germline V gene. This CDR3 contains 13 residues. Trimming at V came to 4 bases and at J to 4 bases, leaving 2 bases not matched to a gene. The source of this sequence is a female donor with multiple sclerosis, enrolled in a pregnancy study. The V and J genes are TRBV10-3 and TRBJ1-2, with 8 bases identical to TRBD1. The sample consisted of CD4+ T cells from peripheral blood mononuclear cells, taken in the third trimester of pregnancy. CDR3 sequence reads: CAISGQGLYGYTF. CDR3 sequence (DNA): TGTGCCATCAGTGGACAGGGGCTCTATGGCTACACCTTC.